Described below is a single TCR beta chain sequence and its context. Its antigen is currently unknown. The data originate from a study of cytomegalovirus exposure and HLA in healthy donors. Study-wide results and limits: Reportedly, TCR beta sequences accurately predicted HLA-A and HLA-B alleles in most subjects. Cytomegalovirus-associated TCR beta chains were listed, numbering 150 to 200.

Use of 60 Vbeta and 13 Jbeta primers characterized the PCR. Per the original methods: A later analysis counted about 80 million unique TCR beta chains, 9.5 million to 13 million shared. Profiling relied on immunoSEQ multiplex PCR, and the TCRdb table lists in-frame clones only, not all of them. V and J calls and clone size are as listed in that table; D and trimming were resolved from the DNA. The table has 200,000 or so clones, 65% to 85% seen once. The sample was PBMCs. This receptor was obtained from a man aged 30 to 39 in good health and CMV-seronegative.

The CDR3 region is CASSESLTGRSYGYTF. In nucleotides, the CDR3 is TGTGCCAGCAGTGAATCCCTGACAGGAAGAAGCTATGGCTACACCTTC. The chain links TRBV6-1 to TRBJ1-2, with a weak D call TRBD1 (6 bases). The germline V and J ends were trimmed by 2 bases and 4 bases, with 17 bases remaining between them. The CDR3 has 16 residues. CDR1 is MNHNS, CDR2 SASEGT, per germline.